Listed below are T cell receptor beta chains from one sample, sequenced in a study of OX40 agonist ivuxolimab in advanced cancers. Generated by immunoSEQ multiplex PCR, the TCRdb table keeps only in-frame clones and is missing some. The sample lists 45,000 to 70,000 clones; around 84% were seen once. This specimen consisted of CD4+ or CD8+ T cells sorted from blood, obtained in a trial of the OX40 agonist ivuxolimab. These receptor sequences come from an adult with an advanced solid tumor such as melanoma, head and neck, liver or kidney cancer. The CDR3 runs from the conserved cysteine through the conserved F or W.

j_call v_call cdr3_aa
TRBJ2-1 TRBV5-1 CASSLYPIGTSNEQFF
TRBJ1-3 TRBV18 CASSSVGAAGNTIYF
TRBJ2-1 TRBV4-2 CASSQAGVYNEQFF
TRBJ2-2 TRBV18 CASSPYSVGNGELFF
TRBJ2-7 TRBV27 CASSLREPGQGYEQYF
TRBJ2-5 TRBV5-1 CASRIRGASGETQYF
TRBJ2-7 TRBV9 CASSVYEGTTYEQYF
TRBJ1-1 TRBV18 CASSHGQRNTEAFF
TRBJ2-5 TRBV4-1 CASSQNRETGETQYF
TRBJ1-1 TRBV4-1 CASSGGQGLMNTEAFF
TRBJ1-6 TRBV18 CASSPRRESSPLHF
TRBJ1-3 TRBV5-1 CASTPGVSGNTIYF
TRBJ1-3 TRBV6-6 CASSYGTSGNTIYF
TRBJ1-1 TRBV7-9 CASSLHGAEAFF
TRBJ1-3 TRBV7-2 CASSLNSGNTIYF
TRBJ1-5 TRBV28 CASSQRQGEHF
TRBJ2-3 TRBV12-5 CASGGWIGDTQYF
TRBJ1-5 TRBV19 CASRIYSQVNQPQHF
TRBJ1-1 TRBV7-6 CASSLSRATEAFF
TRBJ1-5 TRBV18 CASSRSRDNQPQHF
TRBJ1-2 TRBV15 CATSRVSGRRDRNYTF
TRBJ2-1 TRBV25-1 CASSEYGSGNNEQFF
TRBJ2-7 TRBV27 CASSPRQGSYEQYF
TRBJ1-1 TRBV9 CASSVVGGRNTEAFF
TRBJ1-5 TRBV6-6 CASSTGGPQHF
TRBJ1-2 TRBV11-2 CASSSGVQYGYTF
TRBJ2-3 TRBV7-2 CASSLAGGPGTQYF
TRBJ1-1 TRBV29-1 CSVEEYSAEAFF
TRBJ1-2 TRBV6-1 CASSETGNYGYTF
TRBJ1-1 TRBV19 CASSQGETEAFF
TRBJ2-1 TRBV10-3 CAISDPGTGRSGEQFF
TRBJ2-1 TRBV7-3 CASSPRVGSYNEQFF
TRBJ2-6 TRBV5-1 CASSAVAGANVLTF
TRBJ1-3 TRBV7-9 CASSYQGQVSGNTIYF
TRBJ1-1 TRBV5-1 CASRLSPANTEAFF
TRBJ2-7 TRBV7-9 CASSLQPAYEQYF
TRBJ1-1 TRBV7-9 CASNSLTGHTEAFF
TRBJ1-2 TRBV28 CASRTHGQGALGYTF
. TRBV5-4 CASSSPTGGAASHEQYF
TRBJ1-3 TRBV5-1 CASSSSTGHVGNTIYF
TRBJ2-7 TRBV15 CATSNPGQPYEQYF
TRBJ1-2 TRBV9 CASSVVGSAFSGYTF
TRBJ1-2 TRBV30 CAWRPTGGLIGYTF
TRBJ2-6 TRBV2 CASRAETGANVLTF
TRBJ1-4 TRBV19 CASSTSWGSNEKLFF